This T cell receptor (beta chain) was retrieved from a study of glioma-infiltrating T cells after dendritic cell vaccination. Study details: Samples are from glioblastoma patients in Phase I and II dendritic cell vaccine trials.

Using immunoSEQ multiplex PCR, the repertoire was profiled, and TCRdb retains in-frame clones only, with some absent. This table holds under 100,000 clones, 85% to 90% found once. V was trimmed by 5 bases and J by 4 bases, leaving 18 bases between them. Germline-derived CDR1 and CDR2 are LNHDA and SQIVND (reference sequence). This CDR3 comprises 15 residues. This sample comprised blood, obtained before dendritic cell vaccination. The clonotype comes from a human donor with glioblastoma. J is TRBJ2-7 and V is TRBV19, with a tentative D call TRBD1 (6 bases). The CDR3 sequence: CASSGIGTNSYEQYF. DNA for the CDR3: TGTGCCAGTAGTGGGATCGGGACAAACTCTTACGAGCAGTACTTC.